The 29 T cell receptor beta chains below come from one sample, sequenced in a study of T cells in Graves' hyperthyroidism and ophthalmopathy. RNA transcripts provided the source from which TCR beta CDR3 regions were amplified. First-round RT-PCR with HTBI primers amplified the TCR CDR3 region. TCRdb recomputed calls from the multiplex PCR reads with MiXCR, one row per CDR3 protein. There are about 290,000 distinct CDR3 sequences in the sample; roughly 15% occur only once, and 30% to 35% lies in the top ten. Material: blood. All receptors derive from a woman between 50 and 59 years old with Graves' hyperthyroidism that later progressed to Graves' ophthalmopathy.

This clonotype was seen only a few times. CDR3 DNA sequence: TGTGCCAGCAGTGAGTCCCAATTAGGGCCCACTGAAGCTTTCTTT. Translating gives CASSESQLGPTEAFF. The chain couples TRBV6-1 to TRBJ1-1; D unresolved. CDR1 MNHNS and CDR2 SASEGT come from the germline V gene. This CDR3 spans 15 amino acids. V was pared by 3 bases and J by 4 bases, with 15 bases between.

There are many counts of this clonotype. The CDR3 nucleotides read TGTGCCACCAGTCGAGGGGGCGACTACGAGCAGTACTTC. It codes for CATSRGGDYEQYF. The V and J genes are TRBV24-1 and TRBJ2-7; 7 bases map to TRBD1. Trimming at V came to 6 bases and at J to 3 bases, leaving 4 bases not matched to a gene. There are 13 residues in the CDR3. Per germline, CDR1 KGHDR and CDR2 SFDVKD.

J is TRBJ1-5 and V is TRBV15, with TRBD1 matching 7 bases. There are 16 residues in the CDR3. V lost 5 bases and J lost 6; bases outside the gene matches: 13. CDR1 LNHNV and CDR2 YYDKDF come from the germline V gene (reference sequence). The CDR3 region has the DNA TGTGCCACCAGCGGAAGACAGGGTCAATACATTCAGCCCCAGCATTTT. This sequence encodes CATSGRQGQYIQPQHF.

The CDR3 nucleotides read TGCGCCAGCAGCCAAGCGCTATTCGTTCTAGCGGGAGAAGAGACCCAGTACTTC. Protein: CASSQALFVLAGEETQYF. This rearrangement joins TRBV4-1 to TRBJ2-5, with 10 bases that match TRBD2. V was pared by 1 base and J by 3 bases, with 11 bases of the junction left unmatched. Germline values: CDR1 MGHRA, CDR2 YSYEKL. The length of the CDR3 is 18 residues.

This clonotype was seen ten or more times. The chain carries TRBV11-2 and TRBJ2-7, with TRBD2 matching over 10 bases. Germline V gives CDR1 SGHAT, CDR2 FQNNGV. Germline trimming cut 5 bases from V and 3 bases from J; bases unmatched to any gene: 7. The length of the CDR3 is 15 residues. The CDR3 DNA follows: TGTGCCAGCAGCCAAGGGACTAGCGTAGGCTACGAGCAGTACTTC. Encoded protein: CASSQGTSVGYEQYF. The whole variable domain, filled in from reference TRBV11-2 and TRBJ2-7, reads EAGVAQSPRYKIIEKRQSVAFWCNPISGHATLYWYQQILGQGPKLLIQFQNNGVVDDSQLPKDRFSAERLKGVDSTLKIQPAKLEDSAVYLCASSQGTSVGYEQYFGPGTRLTVT.

This clonotype was detected a few times. The J gene is TRBJ2-5, the V gene TRBV6-5; tentative D call: TRBD2 (6 bases). CDR1 and CDR2 from the germline V gene are MNHEY and SVGAGI. V lost 4 bases and J lost 5, with 14 bases in between. This CDR3 comprises 14 residues. CDR3 in amino acids: CASSSTTRTETQYF. The CDR3 coding sequence is TGTGCCAGCAGTTCGACGACTAGAACGGAGACCCAGTACTTC.

This clonotype has a handful of counts. This CDR3 is CASSISTRPSTDTQYF. CDR3 nucleotide sequence: TGTGCCAGTAGTATATCAACAAGGCCCAGCACAGATACGCAGTATTTT. J is TRBJ2-3 and V is TRBV19; D is unresolved. Germline CDR1 and CDR2: LNHDA and SQIVND (reference sequence). The CDR3 loop spans 16 amino acids. Trimming stripped 2 bases from V and 0 bases from J, with 12 bases between. The variable domain in full, completed from reference TRBV19 and TRBJ2-3, reads DGGITQSPKYLFRKEGQNVTLSCEQNLNHDAMYWYRQDPGQGLRLIYYSQIVNDFQKGDIAEGYSVSREKKESFPLTVTSAQKNPTAFYLCASSISTRPSTDTQYFGPGTRLTVL.

At least ten counts were recorded for this clonotype. The chain is built from TRBV12-3 or TRBV12-4 and TRBJ1-1; no clear D. The CDR3 extends over 15 amino acids. Deletions cut 5 bases from V and 3 bases from J, with 16 bases between. CDR3 nucleotides: TGTGCCAGCAGTGGTCGGGCCCCGAGGGACACTGAAGCTTTCTTT. Translating gives CASSGRAPRDTEAFF.

This sequence joins TRBV18 and TRBJ1-3; TRBD1 is a possible D gene (5 bases). In germline, CDR1 is KGHSH, CDR2 LQKENI. This CDR3 is 18 amino acids long. Trimming took off 3 bases at V and 0 bases at J, with 18 bases between the two ends. This CDR3 is CASSPTFSGRLSGNTIYF. In DNA form, the CDR3 reads TGTGCCAGCTCACCTACCTTCTCGGGACGGCTCTCTGGAAACACCATATATTTT.

This clonotype was counted at least ten times. Mismatch with germline at one junction end may stem from a read error. The chain employs TRBV29-1 and TRBJ2-5, with 7 bases matching TRBD2. The CDR3 sequence is 14 residues long. Germline V gene lookup returns CDR1 SQVTM and CDR2 ANQGSEA. In DNA, the CDR3 is TGCAGCGGCCTACCGACTAGCAGTCAAGGGACCCAGTACTTC. It is translated as CSGLPTSSQGTQYF.

This clonotype has at least ten counts. The chain has TRBV20-1 and TRBJ2-1; the D gene could be TRBD1 or TRBD2 (5 bases each). Germline V lookup: CDR1 DFQATT, CDR2 SNEGSKA (reference sequence). This CDR3 contains 15 residues. Trimming removed 0 bases from V and 4 bases from J, with 13 bases in between. The CDR3 region is CSAREGRDPYNEQFF. The CDR3, as DNA: TGCAGTGCTAGAGAGGGCCGGGACCCATACAATGAGCAGTTCTTC.

This clonotype was counted at least ten times. The chain uses TRBV10-3 and TRBJ2-1; 12 bases map to TRBD2. Germline trimming cut 6 bases from V and 6 bases from J; bases unmatched to any gene: 12. CDR1 is ENHRY, CDR2 SYGVKD, per germline. The CDR3 contains 17 residues. CDR3 protein: CAIRGQIGLAGINEQFF. In DNA form, the CDR3 reads TGTGCCATCAGGGGACAGATCGGACTAGCGGGAATCAATGAGCAGTTCTTC.

This clonotype was seen at least ten times. This rearrangement joins TRBV20-1 to TRBJ2-5, with TRBD1 identical over 8 bases. The CDR3 sequence is 16 residues long. Germline V gives CDR1 DFQATT, CDR2 SNEGSKA (reference sequence). Trimming removed 1 base from V and 7 bases from J; junction bases left unmatched: 14. CDR3 protein: CSARGSGRGQVLTQYF. CDR3 nucleotide sequence: TGCAGTGCTAGAGGATCCGGCCGGGGACAGGTCCTGACCCAGTACTTC.

This clonotype has ten or more counts. V and J are TRBV20-1 and TRBJ2-7; tentative D call: TRBD2 (5 bases). Deletions cut 3 bases from V and 0 bases from J, with 12 bases between. CDR3 length: 14 amino acids. Germline V gene lookup returns CDR1 DFQATT and CDR2 SNEGSKA (reference sequence). The CDR3 reads CSARVASSSYEQYF. The CDR3 DNA follows: TGCAGTGCTAGGGTGGCTAGCAGCTCCTACGAGCAGTACTTC.

The chain links TRBV11-2 to TRBJ2-3; TRBD2 is a possible D gene (6 bases). Germline V gene sequence: CDR1 SGHAT, CDR2 FQNNGV. With 5 bases removed from V and 6 bases from J, the gap between germline ends came to 15 bases. The CDR3 runs 14 residues. The CDR3 coding sequence is TGTGCCAGCAGCCCGGCGCGGGGTGGTGATACGCAGTATTTT. The encoded protein is CASSPARGGDTQYF.

As for this clonotype: A much larger clonotype is one base distant, so this may be a read error. The CDR3 ends on some other residue instead of the conserved phenylalanine or tryptophan, so this is likely a read error. The V call is TRBV11-2, the J call TRBJ1-5; D gene unclear. V was shortened by 5 bases and J by 1 base, with 9 bases between the two germline ends. CDR3 size: 14 residues. CDR1 and CDR2 (germline): SGHAT, FQNNGV. In nucleotides, the CDR3 is TGTGCCAGCAGCCTCGTAGGGAGCAATCAGCCCCAGCATTCT. Protein: CASSLVGSNQPQHS.

There are many counts of this clonotype. The V gene is TRBV11-2, the J gene TRBJ1-1; no reliable D call. Germline-derived CDR1 and CDR2 are SGHAT and FQNNGV. The CDR3 is 15 residues long. The V end lost 4 bases, the J end lost 6 bases, and 18 bases lay between the germline ends. CDR3 sequence reads: CASSSQGPVYPEAFF. The CDR3 coding sequence is TGTGCCAGCAGCTCCCAAGGCCCTGTCTACCCTGAAGCTTTCTTT.

In this sample, this clonotype turned up many times. The V call is TRBV29-1, the J call TRBJ1-1; D may be TRBD1 (6 bases). Germline V gene lookup returns CDR1 SQVTM and CDR2 ANQGSEA. V was trimmed by 6 bases and J by 4 bases, leaving 12 bases between them. The CDR3 sequence is 12 residues long. The DNA for the CDR3 is TGCAGCGTACAGGGAGGGGGCACTGAAGCTTTCTTT. Its protein is CSVQGGGTEAFF.

This clonotype was counted a few times. The V call is TRBV18, the J call TRBJ1-1; no reliable D call. This CDR3 has 13 residues. V shed 6 bases and J shed 1 base, with 9 bases lying between them. Germline CDR1 reads KGHSH; CDR2 reads LQKENI. CDR3 nucleotides: TGTGCCAGCTCGATGCAAAAGAACACTGAAGCTTTCTTT. Its translation is CASSMQKNTEAFF.

The table lists this clonotype with a few counts. CDR3 sequence (DNA): TGCGCCAGCAGCTGGACAGTTAACAATGAGCAGTTCTTC. Amino acids: CASSWTVNNEQFF. The chain employs TRBV5-1 and TRBJ2-1, with D possibly TRBD1 on 6 matching bases. Germline CDR1 SGHRS, CDR2 YFSETQ. This CDR3 spans 13 amino acids. V was clipped by 3 bases and J by 5 bases, with 9 bases between them.

This clonotype was seen at least ten times. V gene TRBV5-1 combines with J gene TRBJ2-1; maybe TRBD2 (5 bases). CDR3 length: 16 residues. Germline V lookup: CDR1 SGHRS, CDR2 YFSETQ. Between the trimmed V and J ends, which lost 0 bases and 0 bases, there was a span of 10 bases. This CDR3 is CASSLDPSGSYNEQFF. CDR3 nucleotide sequence: TGCGCCAGCAGCTTGGACCCCAGCGGCTCCTACAATGAGCAGTTCTTC.

In its sample, this clonotype was seen many times. The CDR3 DNA sequence: TGTGCCAGCAGCTCCCCCCTACTAGCGGGAGGCCGTACCTACGAGCAGTACTTC. This codes for CASSSPLLAGGRTYEQYF. V usage is TRBV2 and J usage is TRBJ2-7, with TRBD2 matching 12 bases. This CDR3 is built from 18 residues. V dropped 6 bases and J dropped 2; count of bases not matched to a gene: 14. Germline assignment: CDR1 SNHLY and CDR2 FYNNEI. The variable domain in full, with the rest retrieved from reference TRBV2 and TRBJ2-7, is EPEVTQTPSHQVTQMGQEVILRCVPISNHLYFYWYRQILGQKVEFLVSFYNNEISEKSEIFDDQFSVERPDGSNFTLKIRSTKLEDSAMYFCASSSPLLAGGRTYEQYFGPGTRLTVT.

Many counts were recorded for this clonotype. The chain employs TRBV5-1 and TRBJ2-7; 9 nucleotides line up with TRBD2. The CDR3 spans 12 residues. The J segment lost 5 bases and the V segment lost 6 bases, leaving 3 bases of the junction unmatched. Germline CDR1 and CDR2: SGHRS and YFSETQ. CDR3 nucleotide sequence: TGCGCCAGCACCGGGACTAGCAACGAGCAGTACTTC. Translated: CASTGTSNEQYF.

The chain combines TRBV20-1 with TRBJ1-2; D perhaps matches TRBD1 (5 bases). This CDR3 has 13 residues. V dropped 0 bases and J dropped 7 bases, with 12 bases sitting between them. The germline CDR1 and CDR2 sequences are DFQATT and SNEGSKA (reference sequence). CDR3 coding DNA: TGCAGTGCTAGAGATCGAGGGGCCGGTGGCTACACCTTC. Residues: CSARDRGAGGYTF.

The chain joins TRBV5-1 to TRBJ2-1, with D possibly being TRBD1 (5 bases). The CDR3 contains 14 residues. In germline, CDR1 is SGHRS, CDR2 YFSETQ. Trimming pared 5 bases from V and 11 bases from J, leaving 20 bases between. The CDR3 here is CASSYPPTASKQFF. The DNA of the CDR3 is TGCGCCAGCAGTTACCCGCCGACAGCGTCTAAGCAGTTCTTC.

This clonotype has a handful of counts. The rearrangement uses TRBV20-1 and TRBJ1-1, with D hard to call. V shed 0 bases and J shed 1 base, with 9 bases lying between them. The CDR3 spans 14 residues. Germline CDR1 reads DFQATT; CDR2 reads SNEGSKA (reference sequence). CDR3 protein: CSARDPQANTEAFF. DNA of the CDR3: TGCAGTGCTAGAGATCCTCAGGCGAACACTGAAGCTTTCTTT.

This clonotype has a count of ten or more. The chain combines TRBV27 with TRBJ1-6, with 8 bases lining up with TRBD1. The V gene's germline CDR1 is MNHEY and CDR2 SMNVEV (reference sequence). CDR3 length equals 16 residues. Losses at the gene ends were 4 bases for V and 9 bases for J; bases not matched to a gene: 11. CDR3 DNA: TGTGCCAGCAGTTCCCGAGGACAGGGAGGTGGTTCACCCCTCCACTTT. This sequence encodes CASSSRGQGGGSPLHF.

There are many counts of this clonotype. This chain connects TRBV28 to TRBJ2-3; perhaps TRBD2 as D (5 bases). V lost 5 bases and J lost 0, with 24 bases in between. CDR3 length: 19 amino acids. Germline lookup yields CDR1 MDHEN and CDR2 SYDVKM. CDR3 loop: CASSAIRGRARSSTDTQYF. The CDR3 DNA reads as TGTGCCAGCAGTGCTATTCGGGGAAGGGCACGTTCTAGCACAGATACGCAGTATTTT.

This clonotype was found many times. The chain joins TRBV6-1 to TRBJ2-5; 7 bases agree with TRBD1. CDR3 length equals 13 residues. V was pared by 5 bases and J by 3 bases, with 3 bases of the junction left unmatched. Per germline, CDR1 MNHNS and CDR2 SASEGT. CDR3 amino acids: CASSIQGKETQYF. CDR3 nucleotide sequence: TGTGCCAGCAGTATACAGGGGAAAGAGACCCAGTACTTC.